The 21 T cell receptor beta chains reported below all come from one sample, sequenced in a study of T cell repertoires in cytomegalovirus infection. TCRdb re-called the reads through MiXCR, storing one row per CDR3 protein. This table holds 210,000 or so distinct CDR3 sequences, 5% to 8.5% found once. Sequencing was performed on PBMCs. Receptor source: a human donor in good health (CMV status not recorded). Some clones in this sample may be carry-over from other donors' samples.

Many counts were recorded for this clonotype. The chain uses TRBV29-1 and TRBJ2-1; D not resolved. The CDR3 totals 13 residues. Deletions cut 0 bases from V and 6 bases from J, with 9 bases between. Looked up from germline, CDR1 is SQVTM and CDR2 is ANQGSEA. The CDR3 coding sequence is TGCAGCGTTGAAGATTGGAGCTCCAATGAGCAGTTCTTC. Amino acid sequence: CSVEDWSSNEQFF.

This clonotype was recorded many times. The V call is TRBV7-3, the J call TRBJ2-1; TRBD1 might be the D (6 bases). Trimming took 5 bases from V and 10 from J, leaving 15 bases between them. The CDR3 is made up of 13 amino acids. CDR1 and CDR2 (germline): SGHTA, FQGTGA. In nucleotides, the CDR3 is TGTGCCAGCAGCCCCCAGACAGGTCGGGAGCAGTTCTTC. Translation: CASSPQTGREQFF.

This clonotype was counted at least ten times. This chain connects TRBV7-2 to TRBJ2-6; the D gene is possibly TRBD2 (6 bases). Germline CDR1 SGHTA, CDR2 FQGNSA. The CDR3 length is 15 residues. V dropped 3 bases and J dropped 2 bases, with 8 bases sitting between them. CDR3 loop: CASSLWGAGANVLTF. CDR3 DNA sequence: TGTGCCAGCAGCTTGTGGGGGGCTGGGGCCAACGTCCTGACTTTC.

This clonotype was seen many times. The J gene is TRBJ1-6, the V gene TRBV2; TRBD1 agrees at 8 bases. V lost 6 bases to trimming and J lost 3 bases; unmatched junction nucleotides: 10. The CDR3 extends over 17 amino acids. Germline assignment: CDR1 SNHLY and CDR2 FYNNEI. This CDR3 reads CASRTPGQVVYNSPLHF. The CDR3 DNA reads TGTGCCAGCAGGACCCCGGGACAGGTCGTCTATAATTCACCCCTCCACTTT.

This clonotype has a count of ten or more. In DNA form, the CDR3 reads TGTGCCAGCAGCACAGACAGCCCGCGTAACACCGGGGAGCTGTTTTTT. Its translation is CASSTDSPRNTGELFF. The chain joins TRBV7-6 to TRBJ2-2; D perhaps matches TRBD1 (5 bases). Germline values: CDR1 SGHVS, CDR2 FNYEAQ. This CDR3 contains 16 residues. V lost 5 bases and J lost 2, with 15 bases in between.

This clonotype was seen many times. This rearrangement joins TRBV30 to TRBJ1-1, with TRBD1 identical over 7 bases. CDR1 and CDR2 from the germline V gene are GTSNPN and SVGIG (reference sequence). This CDR3 spans 15 amino acids. V lost 1 base to trimming and J lost 4 bases; unmatched junction nucleotides: 9. CDR3 loop: CAWSAPDRASTEAFF. The CDR3 DNA reads as TGTGCCTGGAGTGCCCCCGACAGGGCGAGCACTGAAGCTTTCTTT.

This clonotype was observed many times. The chain links TRBV20-1 to TRBJ1-6, with 7 bases matching TRBD1. The CDR3 is made up of 16 amino acids. The V gene's germline CDR1 is DFQATT and CDR2 SNEGSKA (reference sequence). The trim removed 0 bases at V and 10 bases at J, leaving 12 bases unmatched. This CDR3 reads CSARDGRTGVESPLHF. The CDR3 DNA is TGCAGTGCTAGAGATGGGAGGACAGGAGTCGAATCACCCCTCCACTTT.

The rearrangement uses TRBV29-1 and TRBJ2-3; TRBD2 is a possible D gene (5 bases). The CDR3 extends over 14 amino acids. Trimming left V 1 base short and J 7 bases short, with 15 bases between. Germline CDR1 SQVTM, CDR2 ANQGSEA. The CDR3 DNA reads TGCAGCGTTGAAGGGCCTAGCCAGACAAATACGCAGTATTTT. Its protein is CSVEGPSQTNTQYF.

This clonotype was recorded at least ten times. The V and J genes are TRBV29-1 and TRBJ1-1; TRBD1 matches at 10 bases. This CDR3 region has 13 residues. V trimming: 6 bases; J trimming: 3 bases; junction bases outside the gene matches: 4. Germline V gene data show CDR1 as SQVTM and CDR2 as ANQGSEA. CDR3 sequence: CSVGTGEDTEAFF. CDR3 coding DNA: TGCAGCGTCGGGACAGGGGAGGACACTGAAGCTTTCTTT.

The rearrangement uses TRBV29-1 and TRBJ1-5, with 8 nucleotides matching TRBD1. V dropped 4 bases and J dropped 3; count of bases not matched to a gene: 5. Germline CDR1 SQVTM, CDR2 ANQGSEA. This CDR3 is built from 14 residues. CDR3 region: CSVGNRGDNQPQHF. In DNA form, the CDR3 reads TGCAGCGTTGGAAACAGGGGGGACAATCAGCCCCAGCATTTT.

This clonotype was detected ten times or more. The chain couples TRBV7-2 to TRBJ1-2; D is possibly TRBD1 (5 bases). CDR1 SGHTA and CDR2 FQGNSA come from the germline V gene. CDR3 size: 18 residues. Trimming took 1 base from V and 4 from J, leaving 22 bases between them. The CDR3 is CASSLEGPPSGRTYGYTF. The CDR3 bases are TGTGCCAGCAGCTTAGAGGGGCCTCCCTCGGGCAGGACCTATGGCTACACCTTC.

Many counts were recorded for this clonotype. J is TRBJ2-5 and V is TRBV14; the D is unclear. V was cut by 0 bases and J by 5 bases, with 1 base left in between. Germline V gene lookup returns CDR1 SGHDN and CDR2 FVKESK. The CDR3 is 11 residues long. The CDR3 loop reads CASSQDETQYF. In DNA, the CDR3 is TGTGCCAGCAGCCAAGACGAGACCCAGTACTTC.

On this clonotype itself: This clone may be a read error of a much larger clone one base away. The rearrangement joins TRBV29-1 to TRBJ1-2; TRBD1 might be the D (6 bases). Germline CDR1 SQVTM, CDR2 ANQGSEA. The CDR3 extends over 15 amino acids. With 1 base removed from V and 1 base from J, the gap between germline ends came to 13 bases. CDR3 DNA sequence: TGCAGCGTTGAAGGGTCGGGGGCGATTAACTATGGCTACACCTTC. The encoded protein is CSVEGSGAINYGYTF.

Concerning this clonotype itself: It may be a read error: a sequence one base away is much more abundant. The chain is built from TRBV5-1 and TRBJ2-1; 8 positions agree with TRBD2. The CDR3 loop spans 16 amino acids. Germline V gene sequence: CDR1 SGHRS, CDR2 YFSETQ. CDR3 sequence reads: CTSSLYRGGDYNEQFF. The CDR3 nucleotides read TGCACCAGCAGCTTGTATCGGGGGGGCGATTACAATGAGCAGTTCTTC.

The rearrangement joins TRBV7-2 to TRBJ1-5, with a tentative D call TRBD1 (6 bases). Trimming took 4 bases from V and 1 from J, leaving 11 bases between them. The CDR3 is 15 residues long. Looked up from germline, CDR1 is SGHTA and CDR2 is FQGNSA. CDR3 DNA: TGTGCCAGCAGCTACAGGGAAGGAAGCAATCAGCCCCAGCATTTT. It encodes CASSYREGSNQPQHF.

This clonotype was counted many times. The chain employs TRBV29-1 and TRBJ2-7; D not certain. The germline V gene encodes CDR1 SQVTM and CDR2 ANQGSEA. The CDR3 spans 12 residues. V was shortened by 5 bases and J by 0 bases, with 8 bases between the two germline ends. The CDR3 nucleotides are TGCAGCGTTACTGCCAGCTCCTACGAGCAGTACTTC. The encoded protein is CSVTASSYEQYF.

With regard to this clonotype: Germline is not matched at one junction end, which may reflect a read error. CDR3 sequence: CASSPSGYNERFF. In DNA form, the CDR3 reads TGTGCCAGCAGCCCGTCGGGGTACAATGAGCGGTTCTTC. The chain joins TRBV11-1 to TRBJ2-1, with TRBD2 as a possible D gene (5 bases). CDR3 size: 13 residues. CDR1 is SGHAT and CDR2 is FQDESV in the germline V gene (reference sequence).

The chain couples TRBV11-3 to TRBJ2-3; either TRBD1 or TRBD2 may supply D (5 bases each). The CDR3 is 15 residues long. Trimming pared 0 bases from V and 4 bases from J, leaving 11 bases between. CDR1 and CDR2 from the germline V gene are SGHNT and YENEEA. The CDR3 DNA follows: TGTGCCAGCAGCTTAGAGTGGGGGAGTGCAGATACGCAGTATTTT. It specifies CASSLEWGSADTQYF.

In this sample, this clonotype turned up many times. This sequence joins TRBV20-1 and TRBJ1-2, with D unresolved. V lost 6 bases and J 5 bases, leaving 10 bases between the germline ends. This CDR3 has 11 residues. Germline CDR1 is DFQATT and CDR2 is SNEGSKA (reference sequence). DNA for the CDR3: TGCAGTGCACCCGGCGGGTATGGCTACACCTTC. Translated: CSAPGGYGYTF.

This clonotype came up many times. The chain combines TRBV19 with TRBJ1-3; unclear D gene. The V end was cut by 7 bases, the J end by 0 bases, with 16 bases between. Germline V CDR1 and CDR2: LNHDA, SQIVND (reference sequence). The CDR3 sequence is 16 residues long. The CDR3 sequence is CASTRTRSHSGNTIYF. The DNA of the CDR3 is TGTGCCAGTACCCGGACCCGGTCCCACTCTGGAAACACCATATATTTT.

This clonotype was recorded a few times. The chain joins TRBV20-1 to TRBJ2-5; no clear D gene. The CDR3 covers 12 residues. The germline V gene has CDR1 DFQATT and CDR2 SNEGSKA (reference sequence). Trimming pared 5 bases from V and 3 bases from J, leaving 10 bases between. Here the CDR3 DNA reads TGCAGTGCTGACATAGGAGAAGAGACCCAGTACTTC. Protein sequence: CSADIGEETQYF.